One T cell receptor (beta chain) is described in this entry. This clonotype has a count of ten or more. It lacks a known antigen. No much larger clonotype is one base removed from it; base qualities were not supplied. The entry originates in a study of T cell repertoires in cytomegalovirus infection (dated by TCRdb to 2018 to 2020). Background for the entire study: The HLA type of each donor mattered for the analysis, because public TCR beta signatures pointed to carriage of CMV infection along with the matching HLA type. The investigation overall reported the following: Carriers of CMV infection plus the relevant HLA type were discriminated by the cumulative frequency of public TCR beta family members in the study cohort and in an independent roughly 350-donor cohort. The ex vivo response was dominated by HLA-C-restricted CMV-specific TCR beta clonotypes, and the single most frequent clonotype in two of eight donors was supplied by these HLA-C-restricted clonotypes.

According to the germline V gene (reference sequence), CDR1 reads PRHDT and CDR2 reads FYEKMQ. At the junction V is shortened by 6 bases and J by 0 bases, with 12 bases in between. The CDR3, from cysteine to phenylalanine, totals 15 residues. Only CDR3 DNA is held: 45 bases, read in frame from base 1. The run used an Illumina HiSeq 1500. TCRdb reanalyzed the raw reads on its own, using fastp at Q25 for trimming and MiXCR for clone calling, and kept in-frame beta chains. Each CDR3 protein gets just one entry, which takes the most common genes and DNA from the rows behind it. For this sample the table gives some 160,000 distinct CDR3 sequences, of which approximately 17% were detected only once. Around 19% of the sample is held by the ten biggest clonotypes.

Sequenced sample: CD8+ T cells from PBMCs. The sequence links TRBV13 to TRBJ2-1; TRBD2 could be the D gene, as 5 bases match. The receptor was isolated from a human donor in good health (CMV status not recorded). Some clones in this sample may be carry-over from other donors' samples. The DNA reads as follows: TGTGCCAGCAGTTCGGACTTGAGCTCCTACAATGAGCAGTTCTTC. This yields the protein CASSSDLSSYNEQFF.